Included here is one T cell receptor beta chain sequence, with context. The sample belongs to a study of blood T cell repertoires in COVID-19. At the level of the study: T cells, B-cell-depleted T cells, or PBMCs supplied cDNA or gDNA.

Original handling: Amplification with reference gene primers provided the estimates of nucleated cell counts. Measured with immunoSEQ multiplex PCR; TCRdb has only the in-frame clones, and not every one. V and J calls and clone size are given by that table; D and trimming were obtained from the DNA. The sample carries under 150,000 clones, 70% to 90% recorded once. The CDR3 spans 13 residues. CDR1 SGHTA and CDR2 FQGNSA come from the germline V gene. Deletions cut 1 base from V and 2 bases from J, with 6 bases between. This receptor was taken from a human donor in a cohort sampled during active COVID-19. The V gene is TRBV7-2, the J gene TRBJ2-7, with D unclear. Sequencing was done on a sample of peripheral blood. The CDR3 DNA follows: TGTGCCAGCAGCTTAGAACTACCCTACGAGCAGTACTTC. Its protein is CASSLELPYEQYF.